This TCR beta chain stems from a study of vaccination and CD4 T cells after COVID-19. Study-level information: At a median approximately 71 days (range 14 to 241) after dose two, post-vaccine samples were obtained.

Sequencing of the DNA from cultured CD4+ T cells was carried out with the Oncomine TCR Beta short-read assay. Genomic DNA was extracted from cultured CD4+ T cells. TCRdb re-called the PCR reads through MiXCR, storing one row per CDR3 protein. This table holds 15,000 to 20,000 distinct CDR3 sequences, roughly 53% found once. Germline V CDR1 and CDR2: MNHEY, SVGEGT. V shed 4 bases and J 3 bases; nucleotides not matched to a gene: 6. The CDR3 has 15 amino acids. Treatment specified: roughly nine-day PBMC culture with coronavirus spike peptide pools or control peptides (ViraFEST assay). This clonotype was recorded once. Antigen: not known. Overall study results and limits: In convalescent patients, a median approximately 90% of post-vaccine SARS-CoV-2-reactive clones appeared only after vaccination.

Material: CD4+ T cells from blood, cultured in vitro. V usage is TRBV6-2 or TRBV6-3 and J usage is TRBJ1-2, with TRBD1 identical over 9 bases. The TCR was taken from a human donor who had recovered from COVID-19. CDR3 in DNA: TGTGCCAGCAGTTCCGTCCGGACAGGGGACTATGGCTACACCTTC. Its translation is CASSSVRTGDYGYTF.